This TCR beta chain was retrieved from a study of blood T cell repertoires in COVID-19. Original methodology: Amplification with reference gene primers provided the estimates of nucleated cell counts. Profiled with immunoSEQ multiplex PCR; TCRdb holds only in-frame clones, not every one. From that table come the V and J calls and clone size; the DNA was used to work out D and trimming. The sample consists of approximately 170,000 clones, roughly 93% of them appearing once. Germline V gene lookup returns CDR1 KGHSH and CDR2 LQKENI. Trimming took 2 bases from V and 6 from J, leaving 13 bases between them. This CDR3 spans 15 amino acids.

The TCR originated in a man between 18 and 29 years old with COVID-19, enrolled during active disease. Sequenced sample: peripheral blood. The rearrangement joins TRBV18 to TRBJ2-2; perhaps TRBD1 as D (6 bases). This chain's CDR3 is CASSPEQGFAGELFF. The CDR3 region has the DNA TGTGCCAGCTCACCAGAACAGGGCTTCGCCGGGGAGCTGTTTTTT.